These 27 T cell receptor beta chains came from one sample sequenced in a study of blood T cell repertoires in COVID-19. This table comes from immunoSEQ multiplex PCR, and its TCRdb copy is limited to in-frame clones, with some not included. The table includes a few hundred thousand clones, roughly 87% detected once. Sequenced sample: PBMCs or T cells enriched from blood (not recorded which). The receptor source for this set is a man younger than 35 with acute COVID-19.

The rearrangement joins TRBV12-3 or TRBV12-4 to TRBJ1-1; D is ambiguous. The length of the CDR3 is 12 residues. Trimming removed 5 bases from V and 5 bases from J, with 9 bases in between. CDR3 coding DNA: TGTGCCAGCAGTGATACCAGAACTGAAGCTTTCTTT. Amino acids: CASSDTRTEAFF.

CDR3 region: CASNEGGRGETQYF. CDR3 in DNA: TGTGCCAGCAATGAAGGAGGGCGAGGAGAGACCCAGTACTTC. V is TRBV28 and J is TRBJ2-5; tentative D call: TRBD2 (6 bases). The germline V and J ends were trimmed by 7 bases and 4 bases, with 16 bases remaining between them. Germline loops: CDR1 MDHEN, CDR2 SYDVKM. The CDR3 extends over 14 amino acids.

The chain has TRBV11-2 and TRBJ2-2, with 11 nucleotides matching TRBD2. The CDR3 totals 17 residues. Germline-derived CDR1 and CDR2 are SGHAT and FQNNGV. J gave up 5 bases and V 5 bases, and 10 bases lay outside the gene matches. Here the CDR3 reads CASSLNLAGGRTGELFF. CDR3 DNA sequence: TGTGCCAGCAGCCTTAATTTAGCGGGAGGGCGGACCGGGGAGCTGTTTTTT.

This chain joins TRBV12-3 or TRBV12-4 and TRBJ1-2, with TRBD1 as a possible D gene (6 bases). The CDR3 is 13 residues long. V was pared by 3 bases and J by 6 bases, with 11 bases between. CDR3 region: CASSFRAGDGYTF. CDR3 nucleotide sequence: TGTGCCAGCAGTTTTAGGGCAGGGGATGGCTACACCTTC.

V is TRBV5-1 and J is TRBJ2-1; a possible D gene is TRBD2 (5 bases). The CDR3 length is 14 residues. V lost 3 bases, J lost 5 bases, and 12 bases lay in between. Germline lookup yields CDR1 SGHRS and CDR2 YFSETQ. CDR3 nucleotides: TGCGCCAGCAGCTCCGACTACGCGAACAATGAGCAGTTCTTC. Translated, it gives CASSSDYANNEQFF.

The CDR3 reads CASSLDGQFTGELFF. CDR3 sequence (DNA): TGTGCCAGCAGCTTAGACGGACAGTTCACCGGGGAGCTGTTTTTT. V usage is TRBV11-3 and J usage is TRBJ2-2; TRBD1 might be the D (6 bases). The CDR3 length is 15 residues. Germline V CDR1 and CDR2: SGHNT, YENEEA. V lost 0 bases and J lost 4, with 9 bases in between.

The V call is TRBV6-5, the J call TRBJ1-3; D gene ambiguous. CDR3 length equals 14 residues. Germline CDR1 MNHEY, CDR2 SVGAGI. Trimming left V 6 bases short and J 0 bases short, with 9 bases between. Here the CDR3 reads CASRSQISGNTIYF. CDR3 nucleotides: TGTGCCAGCAGATCTCAGATCTCTGGAAACACCATATATTTT.

V gene TRBV28 combines with J gene TRBJ2-1; TRBD2 matches 11 bases. The CDR3 totals 16 residues. Germline V gene lookup returns CDR1 MDHEN and CDR2 SYDVKM. The ends lost 4 bases at V and 10 bases at J; junction bases unmatched: 12. CDR3 sequence (DNA): TGTGCCAGCAGTTCCCGGACTAGCGGGCGATCGGGGGAGCAGTTCTTC. The encoded protein is CASSSRTSGRSGEQFF.

V usage is TRBV23-1 and J usage is TRBJ1-5; 8 bases are a match to TRBD1. TRBV23-1 is an open reading frame, and its role is uncertain. The V and J ends lost 4 bases and 2 bases, in that order; junction bases with no gene match: 7. The CDR3 consists of 16 residues. The CDR3: CASSPPDRDGNQPQHF. CDR3 DNA: TGCGCCAGCAGTCCACCGGACAGGGATGGCAATCAGCCCCAGCATTTT.

This clone has just a few counts. This rearrangement joins TRBV5-1 to TRBJ1-3, with 7 bases matching TRBD1. From germline, CDR1 is SGHRS and CDR2 YFSETQ. The trim removed 4 bases at V and 0 bases at J, leaving 10 bases unmatched. The CDR3 totals 17 residues. CDR3: CASSLTLGQFSGNTIYF. Written as DNA, the CDR3 is TGCGCCAGCAGCCTTACCTTGGGACAGTTCTCTGGAAACACCATATATTTT.

This chain links TRBV3-1 (or the pseudogene TRBV3-2) with TRBJ2-7; tentative D call: TRBD2 (6 bases). V was pared by 0 bases and J by 3 bases, with 15 bases between. The CDR3 contains 16 residues. Looked up from germline, CDR1 is LGHDT and CDR2 is YNNKEL (reference sequence). As DNA, the CDR3 is TGTGCCAGCAGCCAAGATGGGGGATTCGGGGGCTACGAGCAGTACTTC. It is translated as CASSQDGGFGGYEQYF.

The chain has TRBV6-5 and TRBJ2-7, with D hard to call. This CDR3 is built from 12 residues. Germline V gives CDR1 MNHEY, CDR2 SVGAGI. The V end lost 6 bases, the J end lost 7 bases, and 13 bases lay between the germline ends. CDR3 bases: TGTGCCAGCAGCTCCGGTCCGGTGGAGCAGTACTTC. Its protein is CASSSGPVEQYF.

The genes are TRBV7-8 and TRBJ2-7, with D possibly matching TRBD2 (6 bases). Germline values: CDR1 SGHVS, CDR2 FQNEAQ. V lost 6 bases and J lost 6, with 18 bases in between. There are 14 residues in the CDR3. This CDR3 reads CASSSDGGRGEQYF. CDR3 bases: TGTGCCAGCAGTTCAGACGGGGGTAGGGGCGAGCAGTACTTC.

The CDR3 protein is CATRAGMNTEAFF. CDR3 bases: TGCGCCACCAGAGCGGGAATGAACACTGAAGCTTTCTTT. V gene TRBV5-1 combines with J gene TRBJ1-1; D unclear. The CDR3 is 13 residues long. The germline V and J ends were trimmed by 9 bases and 0 bases, with 12 bases remaining between them. Germline V gene sequence: CDR1 SGHRS, CDR2 YFSETQ.

The chain links TRBV2 to TRBJ1-6, with TRBD1 matching 7 bases. Germline trimming cut 7 bases from V and 10 bases from J; bases unmatched to any gene: 10. This CDR3 contains 14 residues. Germline V gene lookup returns CDR1 SNHLY and CDR2 FYNNEI. The CDR3, as DNA: TGTGCCAGCATGACAGACAGGGCCGGATCACCCCTCCACTTT. Protein product: CASMTDRAGSPLHF.

The V gene is TRBV5-6, the J gene TRBJ2-5; no clear D gene. The germline V gene has CDR1 SGHDT and CDR2 YYEEEE. Trimming stripped 1 base from V and 2 bases from J, with 12 bases between. The CDR3 runs to 15 residues. The CDR3 loop reads CASSLYTEPQETQYF. The CDR3 region has the DNA TGTGCCAGCAGCTTGTATACAGAGCCGCAAGAGACCCAGTACTTC.

The CDR3 here is CASSSGQGGSSGANVLTF. In DNA form, the CDR3 reads TGCGCCAGCAGCTCAGGACAGGGGGGCAGCTCTGGGGCCAACGTCCTGACTTTC. This sequence joins TRBV5-1 and TRBJ2-6; TRBD1 agrees at 10 bases. CDR3 size: 18 residues. Per germline, CDR1 SGHRS and CDR2 YFSETQ. The trim removed 3 bases at V and 0 bases at J, leaving 6 bases unmatched.

CDR3 amino acids: CASSEETSGRENEQFF. The CDR3 DNA reads as TGTGCCAGCAGTGAAGAGACTAGCGGGAGGGAAAATGAGCAGTTCTTC. The J gene is TRBJ2-1, the V gene TRBV2; TRBD2 agrees at 14 bases. J was trimmed by 7 bases and V by 1 base; bases with no gene match: 3. CDR1 and CDR2 from the germline V gene are SNHLY and FYNNEI. There are 16 residues in the CDR3.

The chain has TRBV4-3 and TRBJ2-4, with TRBD2 identical over 10 bases. The CDR3 has 16 amino acids. V shed 0 bases, J shed 6 bases, and the junction held 5 bases outside the gene matches. CDR1 LGHNA and CDR2 YSLEER come from the germline V gene. The CDR3 here is CASSQDAASGRNIQYF. CDR3 DNA: TGCGCCAGCAGCCAAGATGCGGCTAGCGGGAGAAACATTCAGTACTTC.

This sequence joins TRBV7-3 and TRBJ2-5, with 7 bases that match TRBD2. The CDR3 length is 15 residues. Per germline, CDR1 SGHTA and CDR2 FQGTGA. With 5 bases clipped from V and 1 base from J, the junction kept 7 bases outside the gene matches. The CDR3 DNA reads TGTGCCAGCAGCCCCCGAGCGGGATCCCAAGAGACCCAGTACTTC. This encodes CASSPRAGSQETQYF.

The chain links TRBV7-9 to TRBJ1-5, with 9 nucleotides matching TRBD1. V shed 5 bases, J shed 4 bases, and the junction held 9 bases outside the gene matches. The CDR3 is 16 amino acids. Germline V lookup: CDR1 SEHNR, CDR2 FQNEAQ (reference sequence). CDR3 coding DNA: TGTGCCAGCAGCCGATTGGACAGGGGCACTAATCAGCCCCAGCATTTT. As protein: CASSRLDRGTNQPQHF. Full variable domain (outside the CDR3, taken from reference TRBV7-9 and TRBJ1-5): DTGVSQNPRHKITKRGQNVTFRCDPISEHNRLYWYRQTLGQGPEFLTYFQNEAQLEKSRLLSDRFSAERPKGSFSTLEIQRTEQGDSAMYLCASSRLDRGTNQPQHFGDGTRLSIL.

The chain couples TRBV6-4 to TRBJ2-3; D might be TRBD2 (6 bases). With 3 bases removed from V and 0 bases from J, the gap between germline ends came to 7 bases. Germline-derived CDR1 and CDR2 are MRHNA and SNTAGT. The CDR3 length is 14 residues. The CDR3 DNA follows: TGTGCCAGCAGTGATGGGACTAGCACAGATACGCAGTATTTT. This gives the protein CASSDGTSTDTQYF.

The J gene is TRBJ1-2, the V gene TRBV28; no reliable D call. CDR1 MDHEN and CDR2 SYDVKM come from the germline V gene. The CDR3 is 12 residues long. Trimming left V 3 bases short and J 6 bases short, with 8 bases between. CDR3: CASSLGDDGYTF. The CDR3 region has the DNA TGTGCCAGCAGTTTGGGCGATGATGGCTACACCTTC.

This clone has only one observation. The chain uses TRBV10-1 and TRBJ2-2; 14 bases match TRBD2. Looked up from germline, CDR1 is WNHNN and CDR2 is SYGVQD (reference sequence). The junction had 6 bases not matched to a gene; V was cut back by 4 bases and J by 5 bases. The CDR3 length is 17 residues. Written as DNA, the CDR3 is TGCGCCAGCAGTGGGGGACTAGCGGGAGCGGATACCGGGGAGCTGTTTTTT. This translates into CASSGGLAGADTGELFF.

The gene calls are TRBV11-3 and TRBJ2-1; 9 bases fit TRBD2. The CDR3 is 15 amino acids. The trim removed 8 bases at V and 6 bases at J, leaving 11 bases unmatched. Germline V gene sequence: CDR1 SGHNT, CDR2 YENEEA. The CDR3: CASQPRLAGFNEQFF. The CDR3 coding sequence is TGTGCCAGCCAACCCCGGCTAGCGGGATTCAATGAGCAGTTCTTC.

A remark on this clone: The germline gene is not matched at one end of the junction; a read error may be the cause. J is TRBJ2-7 and V is TRBV10-3, with 7 bases identical to TRBD2. Germline CDR1 ENHRY, CDR2 SYGVKD. The CDR3 spans 14 residues. CDR3 amino acids: CAISPGTAGQRGLF. For the CDR3, the DNA is TGTGCCATCAGTCCCGGGACCGCAGGCCAGCGGGGTCTCTTC.

This chain connects TRBV9 to TRBJ1-2, with TRBD1 matching over 7 bases. V trimming: 4 bases; J trimming: 4 bases; junction bases outside the gene matches: 13. The CDR3 contains 16 residues. The germline V gene has CDR1 SGDLS and CDR2 YYNGEE. DNA for the CDR3: TGTGCCAGCAGCCCGAGGAGGGGGCCGAGCAGCTATGGCTACACCTTC. It translates to CASSPRRGPSSYGYTF. Looking up the rest from reference TRBV9 and TRBJ1-2 gives the full variable domain: DSGVTQTPKHLITATGQRVTLRCSPRSGDLSVYWYQQSLDQGLQFLIQYYNGEERAKGNILERFSAQQFPDLHSELNLSSLELGDSALYFCASSPRRGPSSYGYTFGSGTRLTVV.